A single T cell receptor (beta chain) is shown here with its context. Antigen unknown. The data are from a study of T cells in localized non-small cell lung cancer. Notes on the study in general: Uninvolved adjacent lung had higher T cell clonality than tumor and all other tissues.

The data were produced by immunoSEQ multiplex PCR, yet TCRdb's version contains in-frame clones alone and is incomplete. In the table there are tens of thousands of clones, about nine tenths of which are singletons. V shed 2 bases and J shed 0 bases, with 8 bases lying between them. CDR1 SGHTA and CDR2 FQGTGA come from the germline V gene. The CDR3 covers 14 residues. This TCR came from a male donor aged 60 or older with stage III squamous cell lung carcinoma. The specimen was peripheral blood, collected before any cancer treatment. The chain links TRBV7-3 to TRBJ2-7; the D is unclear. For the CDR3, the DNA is TGTGCCAGCAGCTTAGGGCCTAGCTCCTACGAGCAGTACTTC. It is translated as CASSLGPSSYEQYF.